Below, 24 T cell receptor beta chains from the same sample are listed, as sequenced in a study of response to subunit inactivated influenza vaccine (dated by TCRdb to about 2018). The library was obtained by RT-PCR. Sequencing used an Illumina HiSeq 2500. TCRdb reran the public reads through fastp at Q25 and MiXCR, keeping productive beta chains. All rows with the same CDR3 protein become a single entry with the most common DNA and genes. This sample has 600,000 to 850,000 distinct CDR3 sequences in its table, and approximately 14% of those were observed once. In total, the top ten clones hold 7.5% to 8% of the sample. The sample here was PBMCs from blood, taken around 14 days before vaccination. The receptors were gathered from a middle-aged man who received an inactivated influenza vaccine. Donor details come from another sample of the same person, matched by shared clones.

This chain connects TRBV12-3 or TRBV12-4 to TRBJ1-1; the D is unclear. V shed 3 bases and J shed 5 bases, with 19 bases lying between them. This CDR3 is 16 amino acids long. The CDR3 nucleotides are TGTGCCAGCAGTTTTGGAGGGTTGCGTAGTGGGACTGAAGCTTTCTTT. It yields the protein CASSFGGLRSGTEAFF.

This clonotype was observed a few times. The J gene is TRBJ1-5, the V gene TRBV28; TRBD1 might be the D (6 bases). Germline CDR1 is MDHEN and CDR2 is SYDVKM. V was shortened by 7 bases and J by 7 bases, with 17 bases between the two germline ends. This CDR3 spans 14 amino acids. The CDR3 coding sequence is TGTGCCAGCACCGTTTGGGCAGGGACACAGCCCCAGCATTTT. Its protein is CASTVWAGTQPQHF.

This clonotype was seen only a few times. The rearrangement uses TRBV10-2 and TRBJ1-1, with D uncertain. Germline loops: CDR1 WSHSY, CDR2 SAAADI. The V end lost 8 bases, the J end lost 1 base, and 8 bases lay between the germline ends. CDR3 length: 12 amino acids. The CDR3 spells CASWGGNTEAFF. The CDR3 DNA follows: TGCGCCAGCTGGGGAGGGAACACTGAAGCTTTCTTT.

This clonotype was recorded many times. The chain couples TRBV3-1 to TRBJ1-2; D gene ambiguous. Per the germline V gene, CDR1 is LGHDT and CDR2 is YNNKEL (reference sequence). CDR3 length: 16 amino acids. The germline V and J ends were trimmed by 4 bases and 8 bases, with 23 bases remaining between them. This CDR3 is CASSPNLWTATVGYTF. The DNA for the CDR3 is TGTGCCAGCAGCCCCAACTTATGGACCGCCACGGTCGGCTACACCTTC. The full variable domain, in which reference TRBV3-1 and TRBJ1-2 provide the parts outside the CDR3, is DTAVSQTPKYLVTQMGNDKSIKCEQNLGHDTMYWYKQDSKKFLKIMFSYNNKELIINETVPNRFSPKSPDKAHLNLHINSLELGDSAVYFCASSPNLWTATVGYTFGSGTRLTVV.

This clonotype was counted at least ten times. V usage is TRBV18 and J usage is TRBJ1-1, with a tentative D call TRBD1 (5 bases). V lost 3 bases, J lost 3 bases, and 17 bases lay in between. This CDR3 contains 16 residues. From germline, CDR1 is KGHSH and CDR2 LQKENI. The CDR3 DNA follows: TGTGCCAGCTCACCCGGGGGAGGAGGGGTGCACACTGAAGCTTTCTTT. Translating it yields CASSPGGGGVHTEAFF.

This clonotype showed up just a few times. The genes are TRBV11-3 and TRBJ2-1, with TRBD1 identical over 8 bases. Trimming removed 5 bases from V and 4 bases from J; junction bases left unmatched: 10. This CDR3 comprises 16 residues. The germline V gene has CDR1 SGHNT and CDR2 YENEEA. The CDR3 spells CASSPNQGARYNEQFF. For the CDR3, the DNA is TGTGCCAGCAGCCCAAACCAGGGGGCGAGGTACAATGAGCAGTTCTTC.

The chain uses TRBV20-1 and TRBJ2-1; D unclear. V lost 3 bases, J lost 8 bases, and 17 bases lay in between. CDR1 and CDR2 (germline): DFQATT, SNEGSKA (reference sequence). The length of the CDR3 is 14 residues. The CDR3 spells CSARTLHSGDEQFF. Here the CDR3 DNA reads TGCAGTGCTAGGACCCTGCATTCAGGCGATGAGCAGTTCTTC.

In its sample, this clonotype was seen a few times. The V and J genes are TRBV6-1 and TRBJ2-7; 8 positions agree with TRBD1. With V trimmed by 7 bases and J by 2 bases, 4 bases remained unmatched. Looked up from germline, CDR1 is MNHNS and CDR2 is SASEGT. The CDR3 runs to 13 residues. The CDR3 bases are TGTGCCAGCACCGTACAGGGGGCCTACGAGCAGTACTTC. Translating gives CASTVQGAYEQYF.

This clonotype was seen a few times. This chain links TRBV4-2 with TRBJ2-1, with 7 bases lining up with TRBD2. This CDR3 has 15 amino acids. V was clipped by 1 base and J by 8 bases; unmatched bases: 8. Germline values: CDR1 LGHNA, CDR2 YNFKEQ. DNA of the CDR3: TGTGCCAGCAGCCAAGTTCAGTCGGGAGGATATGAGCAGTTCTTC. As protein: CASSQVQSGGYEQFF.

This clonotype was seen at least ten times. The V and J genes are TRBV6-5 and TRBJ2-7; the D is unclear. V lost 8 bases, J lost 3 bases, and 11 bases lay in between. There are 12 residues in the CDR3. Germline V gene sequence: CDR1 MNHEY, CDR2 SVGAGI. CDR3 loop: CASANADYEQYF. The CDR3 nucleotides are TGTGCCAGCGCCAATGCCGACTACGAGCAGTACTTC.

The chain couples TRBV7-2 to TRBJ2-3; 8 bases are a match to TRBD2. CDR1 is SGHTA, CDR2 FQGNSA, per germline. The V and J ends lost 4 bases and 3 bases, in that order; junction bases with no gene match: 9. The CDR3 is 16 amino acids. DNA of the CDR3: TGTGCCAGCAGCTCCGGGACTAGATCACTAACAGATACGCAGTATTTT. Encoded protein: CASSSGTRSLTDTQYF.

The rearrangement joins TRBV5-1 to TRBJ1-2, with TRBD1 matching 7 bases. The CDR3 has 14 amino acids. V was clipped by 9 bases and J by 1 base; unmatched bases: 9. Germline V gene data show CDR1 as SGHRS and CDR2 as YFSETQ. CDR3 DNA: TGCGCCACGGCTCCCGGACAGGTTAACTATGGCTACACCTTC. Protein: CATAPGQVNYGYTF.

The rearrangement joins TRBV5-6 to TRBJ2-5; D is unclear. The CDR3 runs to 15 residues. Trimming cost V 0 bases and J 1 base, with 10 bases left between them. Germline V gives CDR1 SGHDT, CDR2 YYEEEE. CDR3 protein: CASSLDRLFQETQYF. The CDR3 DNA reads as TGTGCCAGCAGCTTGGACAGACTCTTCCAAGAGACCCAGTACTTC.

Ten or more counts support this clonotype. The gene calls are TRBV24-1 and TRBJ2-3; 7 bases agree with TRBD1. This CDR3 spans 16 amino acids. The germline V gene has CDR1 KGHDR and CDR2 SFDVKD. Trimming cost V 4 bases and J 2 bases; bases outside gene matches: 8. The CDR3 sequence is CATSERGTANTDTQYF. In nucleotides, the CDR3 is TGTGCCACCAGTGAGAGAGGGACAGCAAACACAGATACGCAGTATTTT.

J is TRBJ2-1 and V is TRBV20-1, with 7 bases fitting TRBD2. With V trimmed by 0 bases and J by 4 bases, 9 bases remained unmatched. Per the germline V gene, CDR1 is DFQATT and CDR2 is SNEGSKA (reference sequence). This CDR3 has 16 amino acids. CDR3 amino acids: CSARDLLAETYNEQFF. For the CDR3, the DNA is TGCAGTGCTAGAGATTTGCTAGCGGAGACTTACAATGAGCAGTTCTTC.

The chain carries TRBV5-1 and TRBJ2-7; 10 bases agree with TRBD2. Germline trimming cut 4 bases from V and 2 bases from J; bases unmatched to any gene: 15. Germline assignment: CDR1 SGHRS and CDR2 YFSETQ. The CDR3 is 18 amino acids. For the CDR3, the DNA is TGCGCCAGCAGCCCCATCGGACTAGCGGTCGAGCTCCCCTACGAGCAGTACTTC. Amino acids: CASSPIGLAVELPYEQYF.

Ten or more counts support this clonotype. J is TRBJ2-7 and V is TRBV20-1; D call uncertain. The CDR3 contains 11 residues. Per germline, CDR1 DFQATT and CDR2 SNEGSKA (reference sequence). V was clipped by 4 bases and J by 9 bases, with 13 bases between them. The CDR3 spells CSATFDPGQYF. CDR3 in DNA: TGCAGTGCTACCTTCGACCCCGGGCAGTACTTC.

The chain is built from TRBV5-1 and TRBJ2-7, with unresolved D. The CDR3 is 12 residues long. Trimming left V 0 bases short and J 6 bases short, with 7 bases between. CDR1 and CDR2 from the germline V gene are SGHRS and YFSETQ. As DNA, the CDR3 is TGCGCCAGCAGCTTGGGGTGGCCCGAGCAGTACTTC. Its translation is CASSLGWPEQYF.

The chain employs TRBV7-2 and TRBJ2-7, with D tentatively TRBD2 (6 bases). The CDR3 is 15 residues long. CDR1 is SGHTA, CDR2 FQGNSA, per germline. V lost 1 base and J lost 1, with 11 bases in between. CDR3 in amino acids: CASSLEWTKSYEQYF. DNA for the CDR3: TGTGCCAGCAGCTTAGAGTGGACTAAATCCTACGAGCAGTACTTC.

The chain combines TRBV20-1 with TRBJ2-5; maybe TRBD2 (5 bases). The CDR3 loop spans 12 amino acids. Germline CDR1 reads DFQATT; CDR2 reads SNEGSKA (reference sequence). Trimming pared 6 bases from V and 2 bases from J, leaving 10 bases between. As DNA, the CDR3 is TGCAGTGCGTTTAGCGCACAAGAGACCCAGTACTTC. Encoded protein: CSAFSAQETQYF.

This clonotype was recorded many times. This chain joins TRBV12-3 or TRBV12-4 and TRBJ2-7; weak D call: TRBD2 (7 bases). The CDR3 contains 13 residues. Trimming took off 5 bases at V and 3 bases at J, with 11 bases between the two ends. CDR3 residues: CASSPGGLYEQYF. CDR3 sequence (DNA): TGTGCCAGCAGTCCCGGGGGGCTCTACGAGCAGTACTTC.

This clonotype was detected a few times. The rearrangement links TRBV7-9 to TRBJ1-1; 7 positions agree with TRBD1. Germline V lookup: CDR1 SEHNR, CDR2 FQNEAQ (reference sequence). The CDR3 contains 15 residues. V lost 5 bases to trimming and J lost 5 bases; unmatched junction nucleotides: 11. The CDR3 DNA follows: TGTGCCAGCAGCGCGTACGACAGGGATCGGACTGAAGCTTTCTTT. Amino acid sequence: CASSAYDRDRTEAFF.

The sample holds a few counts of this clonotype. This rearrangement joins TRBV12-3 or TRBV12-4 to TRBJ1-5; 7 nucleotides line up with TRBD1. V gave up 6 bases and J gave up 2 bases; unmatched junction bases: 4. This CDR3 is built from 14 residues. CDR3 loop: CASSATGGNQPQHF. Written as DNA, the CDR3 is TGTGCCAGCAGCGCTACAGGGGGCAATCAGCCCCAGCATTTT.

This clonotype has ten or more counts. This chain connects TRBV28 to TRBJ2-7; 12 bases are a match to TRBD2. This CDR3 has 15 amino acids. V was pared by 6 bases and J by 2 bases, with 5 bases of the junction left unmatched. Per germline, CDR1 MDHEN and CDR2 SYDVKM. CDR3 sequence reads: CASSSTSGGTYEQYF. The CDR3 DNA reads as TGTGCCAGCAGCTCCACTAGCGGGGGGACCTACGAGCAGTACTTC. The variable domain in full, completed from reference TRBV28 and TRBJ2-7, reads DVKVTQSSRYLVKRTGEKVFLECVQDMDHENMFWYRQDPGLGLRLIYFSYDVKMKEKGDIPEGYSVSREKKERFSLILESASTNQTSMYLCASSSTSGGTYEQYFGPGTRLTVT.